The 23 T cell receptor beta chains below come from one sample, sequenced in a study of control samples from healthy donors and cancer patients. The repertoire was sequenced with immunoSEQ multiplex PCR; TCRdb's copy has only in-frame clones and lacks some. The sample yields about 69,000 clones, over 65% seen once. Source material: PBMCs. Source of these receptors: a woman aged 45-60 years with lung cancer.

The V and J genes are TRBV9 and TRBJ2-3; TRBD1 or TRBD2 may be the D gene (5 bases each). V shed 4 bases and J shed 1 base, with 10 bases lying between them. This CDR3 spans 14 amino acids. The germline V gene encodes CDR1 SGDLS and CDR2 YYNGEE. The CDR3 sequence: CASSSTGRTDTQYF. CDR3 DNA sequence: TGTGCCAGCAGCTCGACGGGACGCACAGATACGCAGTATTTT.

V usage is TRBV5-1 and J usage is TRBJ1-2; 9 bases fit TRBD1. Germline trimming cut 0 bases from V and 7 bases from J; bases unmatched to any gene: 7. Germline CDR1 is SGHRS and CDR2 is YFSETQ. The CDR3 consists of 15 residues. The CDR3 nucleotides are TGCGCCAGCAGCTTGGGACTACAGGGGGCTCTTGGCTACACCTTC. This codes for CASSLGLQGALGYTF.

The chain carries TRBV7-9 and TRBJ2-3, with D maybe TRBD1 (6 bases). Germline CDR1 is SEHNR and CDR2 is FQNEAQ (reference sequence). V lost 1 base and J 2 bases, leaving 10 bases between the germline ends. This CDR3 is built from 15 residues. The CDR3 coding sequence is TGTGCCAGCAGCTTAGGGCAGGGGCTCACAGATACGCAGTATTTT. This codes for CASSLGQGLTDTQYF.

The chain carries TRBV7-3 and TRBJ2-1; 11 nucleotides match TRBD2. The J segment lost 8 bases and the V segment lost 5 bases, leaving 11 bases of the junction unmatched. The CDR3 is made up of 16 amino acids. Germline values: CDR1 SGHTA, CDR2 FQGTGA. CDR3: CASSPLSGGAGDEQFF. In DNA, the CDR3 is TGTGCCAGCAGCCCCCTTAGCGGGGGGGCTGGGGATGAGCAGTTCTTC.

The DNA for the CDR3 is TGTGCCAGCAGCTTGGGTGAGGGCCAGCAAACTGAAGCTTTCTTT. Residues: CASSLGEGQQTEAFF. This chain uses TRBV5-4 with TRBJ1-1; D gene unclear. Trimming removed 0 bases from V and 5 bases from J, with 14 bases in between. The germline gives CDR1 SGHNT, CDR2 YYREEE (reference sequence). The CDR3 length is 15 residues.

This chain joins TRBV24-1 and TRBJ2-2; D is ambiguous. Germline V gene data show CDR1 as KGHDR and CDR2 as SFDVKD. Trimming took 1 base from V and 3 from J, leaving 14 bases between them. CDR3 length: 17 amino acids. The CDR3 region has the DNA TGTGCCACCAGTGATTTATCCCGGCCCCCTTACACCGGGGAGCTGTTTTTT. Translating gives CATSDLSRPPYTGELFF.

The V and J genes are TRBV27 and TRBJ1-4, with TRBD1 as a possible D gene (5 bases). Trimming stripped 5 bases from V and 4 bases from J, with 29 bases between. The CDR3 consists of 20 residues. Germline V gene data show CDR1 as MNHEY and CDR2 as SMNVEV (reference sequence). The CDR3 reads CASSPLSGLAFPLLNEKLFF. CDR3 nucleotides: TGTGCCAGCAGTCCCCTTTCAGGGTTGGCATTTCCCCTGCTTAATGAAAAACTGTTTTTT. Full variable domain (remainder filled in from reference TRBV27 and TRBJ1-4): EAQVTQNPRYLITVTGKKLTVTCSQNMNHEYMSWYRQDPGLGLRQIYYSMNVEVTDKGDVPEGYKVSRKEKRNFPLILESPSPNQTSLYFCASSPLSGLAFPLLNEKLFFGSGTQLSVL.

The chain uses TRBV13 and TRBJ1-2; 7 nucleotides align to TRBD1. The CDR3 extends over 14 amino acids. The V and J ends lost 8 bases and 3 bases, in that order; junction bases with no gene match: 9. CDR1 PRHDT and CDR2 FYEKMQ come from the germline V gene (reference sequence). CDR3 protein: CASGRQGLDYGYTF. The CDR3 DNA reads TGTGCCAGCGGGAGACAGGGCCTTGACTATGGCTACACCTTC. Based on the CDR3 plus reference TRBV13 and TRBJ1-2, the full variable domain is AAGVIQSPRHLIKEKRETATLKCYPIPRHDTVYWYQQGPGQDPQFLISFYEKMQSDKGSIPDRFSAQQFSDYHSELNMSSLELGDSALYFCASGRQGLDYGYTFGSGTRLTVV.

This clone was recorded only once. The chain recombines TRBV7-8 with TRBJ2-5; TRBD2 agrees at 7 bases. The CDR3 sequence is 14 residues long. Per the germline V gene, CDR1 is SGHVS and CDR2 is FQNEAQ. V gave up 4 bases and J gave up 2 bases; unmatched junction bases: 4. The CDR3 bases are TGTGCCAGCAGCTCTAAGGGACTACAAGAGACCCAGTACTTC. Its protein is CASSSKGLQETQYF. The variable domain in full, with the rest retrieved from reference TRBV7-8 and TRBJ2-5, is GAGVSQSPRYKVAKRGQDVALRCDPISGHVSLFWYQQALGQGPEFLTYFQNEAQLDKSGLPSDRFFAERPEGSVSTLKIQRTQQEDSAVYLCASSSKGLQETQYFGPGTRLLVL.

A word on this clone: One end of the junction does not line up with germline, which may come from a read error. The genes are TRBV4-3 and TRBJ1-3; D might be TRBD1 (6 bases). Germline V gene data show CDR1 as LGHNA and CDR2 as YSLEER. The CDR3 contains 17 residues. CDR3 coding DNA: TGCGCCAGCAGCGAAGACTGGGGGGCCTACTCTGGAAACACCATATATTTT. Amino acids: CASSEDWGAYSGNTIYF.

V and J are TRBV28 and TRBJ1-5; unclear D gene. Germline-derived CDR1 and CDR2 are MDHEN and SYDVKM. The CDR3 has 14 amino acids. V lost 2 bases, J lost 1 base, and 6 bases lay in between. The CDR3 loop is CASSLVQSNQPQHF. Here the CDR3 DNA reads TGTGCCAGCAGTTTAGTCCAGAGCAATCAGCCCCAGCATTTT.

V is TRBV4-3 and J is TRBJ1-2; weak D call: TRBD1 (5 bases). CDR1 is LGHNA and CDR2 is YSLEER in the germline V gene. Trimming shortened V by 3 bases and J by 8 bases, and 13 bases separated the two germline ends. This CDR3 is 13 amino acids long. The CDR3: CASSQTVSTGYTF. The CDR3 bases are TGCGCCAGCAGCCAGACAGTCTCTACGGGCTACACCTTC.

Judged by abundance, this clone is medium-sized. V gene TRBV7-9 combines with J gene TRBJ2-5, with 10 bases fitting TRBD2. The germline gives CDR1 SEHNR, CDR2 FQNEAQ (reference sequence). The junction had 6 bases not matched to a gene; V was cut back by 5 bases and J by 0 bases. The CDR3 spans 16 residues. The CDR3 nucleotides read TGTGCCAGCAGCCCCCAACTAGCGGGAAACCAAGAGACCCAGTACTTC. Translating gives CASSPQLAGNQETQYF.

This sequence joins TRBV19 and TRBJ1-3, with D perhaps TRBD1 (5 bases). V lost 8 bases and J 0 bases, leaving 14 bases between the germline ends. CDR3 length equals 15 residues. The germline CDR1 and CDR2 sequences are LNHDA and SQIVND (reference sequence). CDR3 bases: TGTGCCAGTTGCTCTAGACAGCTCTCTGGAAACACCATATATTTT. Protein product: CASCSRQLSGNTIYF.

The rearrangement joins TRBV7-2 to TRBJ1-5, with 7 bases that match TRBD1. Germline V gene lookup returns CDR1 SGHTA and CDR2 FQGNSA. The CDR3 is 16 residues long. V lost 2 bases and J lost 0; bases outside the gene matches: 4. CDR3: CASSLIGTDSNQPQHF. CDR3 DNA: TGTGCCAGCAGCTTAATAGGGACAGATAGCAATCAGCCCCAGCATTTT.

The CDR3 DNA is TGTGCCAGCAGCTTGAAGGGGGAGTTTGAAAAACTGTTTTTT. Amino acid sequence: CASSLKGEFEKLFF. V gene TRBV5-4 combines with J gene TRBJ1-4, with a weak D call TRBD1 (6 bases). The germline CDR1 and CDR2 sequences are SGHNT and YYREEE (reference sequence). CDR3 length: 14 residues. V was clipped by 1 base and J by 7 bases, with 11 bases between them.

The V call is TRBV19, the J call TRBJ2-6; D call uncertain. Looked up from germline, CDR1 is LNHDA and CDR2 is SQIVND (reference sequence). Trimming cost V 2 bases and J 0 bases, with 8 bases left between them. The CDR3 runs 16 residues. In DNA form, the CDR3 reads TGTGCCAGTAGTATAAAGCGCTTCTCTGGGGCCAACGTCCTGACTTTC. Protein sequence: CASSIKRFSGANVLTF.

This clone came up once. The chain links TRBV10-3 to TRBJ1-5, with D hard to call. Germline assignment: CDR1 ENHRY and CDR2 SYGVKD. Trimming cost V 10 bases and J 1 base, with 14 bases left between them. The CDR3 runs 14 residues. The CDR3 loop is CATSEGGSNQPQHF. CDR3 DNA sequence: TGTGCCACAAGTGAGGGTGGGAGCAATCAGCCCCAGCATTTT.

V and J are TRBV29-1 and TRBJ2-2; no definite D call. Germline assignment: CDR1 SQVTM and CDR2 ANQGSEA. The CDR3 is made up of 13 amino acids. The ends were cut back, 5 bases at V and 4 bases at J, with 11 bases in the middle. The CDR3 bases are TGCAGCGTTTTCGTCCGGGTCACCGGGGAGCTGTTTTTT. This gives the protein CSVFVRVTGELFF.

V usage is TRBV28 and J usage is TRBJ1-5; D may be TRBD1 (6 bases). The germline CDR1 and CDR2 sequences are MDHEN and SYDVKM. CDR3 length equals 17 residues. V dropped 5 bases and J dropped 0 bases, with 17 bases sitting between them. The CDR3 is CASSRLITGNSNQPQHF. The CDR3 nucleotides are TGTGCCAGCAGTCGACTAATTACAGGGAATAGCAATCAGCCCCAGCATTTT. Full variable domain (missing parts from reference TRBV28 and TRBJ1-5): DVKVTQSSRYLVKRTGEKVFLECVQDMDHENMFWYRQDPGLGLRLIYFSYDVKMKEKGDIPEGYSVSREKKERFSLILESASTNQTSMYLCASSRLITGNSNQPQHFGDGTRLSIL.

A word on this clone: The sample holds other DNA sequences that translate to the same CDR3. This rearrangement joins TRBV29-1 to TRBJ2-2; TRBD2 aligns across 11 bases. The CDR3 contains 17 residues. V was clipped by 4 bases and J by 3 bases; unmatched bases: 10. Germline V gene data show CDR1 as SQVTM and CDR2 as ANQGSEA. The CDR3 sequence: CSVGGSGGAFDTGELFF. The CDR3 bases are TGCAGCGTTGGTGGTAGCGGGGGGGCCTTCGACACCGGGGAGCTGTTTTTT.

The chain combines TRBV12-5 with TRBJ1-5; D is perhaps TRBD1 (5 bases). Germline V CDR1 and CDR2: LGHNT, FRNRAP. The CDR3 loop spans 14 amino acids. The V end lost 7 bases, the J end lost 0 bases, and 10 bases lay between the germline ends. The DNA of the CDR3 is TGTGCTAGTGCCGTCGGGGCTAGCAATCAGCCCCAGCATTTT. Its translation is CASAVGASNQPQHF.

In its sample, this clone was seen once. The chain carries TRBV25-1 and TRBJ1-1; no reliable D call. The germline gives CDR1 MGHDK, CDR2 SYGVNS. CDR3 length equals 13 residues. The germline V and J ends were trimmed by 3 bases and 5 bases, with 10 bases remaining between them. CDR3 sequence: CASSDAGRTEAFF. The CDR3 nucleotides are TGTGCCAGCAGTGACGCCGGAAGGACTGAAGCTTTCTTT.